The 13 T cell receptor beta chains below come from one sample, sequenced in a study of T cell repertoires in ileal Crohn's disease. Specified time point: neoterminal ileum biopsy at postoperative endoscopy, about 6 months after surgery. Generated by immunoSEQ multiplex PCR, the TCRdb table keeps only in-frame clones and is missing some. The top ten clones hold more than 3% of a sample with 700 to 850 clones, around 96% of them seen once. The sequencing sample was made of ileal tissue. These receptors were taken from an adult with Crohn's disease.

The chain carries TRBV7-3 and TRBJ2-2, with D possibly TRBD2 on 6 matching bases. The CDR3 consists of 15 residues. CDR1 is SGHTA, CDR2 FQGTGA, per germline. The ends were cut back, 2 bases at V and 4 bases at J, with 11 bases in the middle. The CDR3 sequence: CASSLQGGGTGELFF. In DNA, the CDR3 is TGTGCCAGCAGCTTACAGGGAGGAGGCACCGGGGAGCTGTTTTTT.

V gene TRBV4-3 combines with J gene TRBJ1-2; D call uncertain. Deletions cut 1 base from V and 8 bases from J, with 14 bases between. CDR3 length: 14 residues. Per the germline V gene, CDR1 is LGHNA and CDR2 is YSLEER. In nucleotides, the CDR3 is TGCGCCAGCAGCCAAGCCCCATCTCCCCTCGGCTACACCTTC. This sequence encodes CASSQAPSPLGYTF.

The J gene is TRBJ1-4, the V gene TRBV6-5, with D hard to call. The V end lost 2 bases, the J end lost 8 bases, and 18 bases lay between the germline ends. Germline CDR1 is MNHEY and CDR2 is SVGAGI. The CDR3 loop spans 16 amino acids. Here the CDR3 reads CASSYIPGGMNEKLFF. CDR3 sequence (DNA): TGTGCCAGCAGTTACATTCCAGGAGGGATGAACGAAAAACTGTTTTTT.

A single count supports this clone. This rearrangement joins TRBV11-3 to TRBJ2-2; D uncertain. Trimming shortened V by 1 base and J by 6 bases, and 9 bases separated the two germline ends. There are 14 residues in the CDR3. Germline-derived CDR1 and CDR2 are SGHNT and YENEEA. The CDR3 loop is CASSLVSRSGELFF. The CDR3 nucleotides read TGTGCCAGCAGCTTAGTCAGCCGTTCCGGGGAGCTGTTTTTT.

The chain links TRBV6-5 to TRBJ2-2, with D perhaps being TRBD1 or TRBD2 (6 bases each). Germline-derived CDR1 and CDR2 are MNHEY and SVGAGI. V was cut by 4 bases and J by 3 bases, with 9 bases left in between. There are 14 residues in the CDR3. CDR3 DNA sequence: TGTGCCAGCAGTTCGGGGGCGTACACCGGGGAGCTGTTTTTT. Translation: CASSSGAYTGELFF.

The chain recombines TRBV10-3 with TRBJ2-7; 11 bases match TRBD1. CDR1 and CDR2 from the germline V gene are ENHRY and SYGVKD. The length of the CDR3 is 15 residues. J lost 9 bases, V lost 5 bases, and 12 bases had no gene match. CDR3 nucleotides: TGTGCCATCAGTTCACCGGGACAGGGGGAGAGTGGGCAGTACTTC. Protein: CAISSPGQGESGQYF.

The rearrangement links TRBV7-9 to TRBJ1-1; D unclear. The CDR3 consists of 12 residues. With 7 bases removed from V and 5 bases from J, the gap between germline ends came to 11 bases. Germline CDR1 and CDR2: SEHNR and FQNEAQ (reference sequence). The chain's CDR3 is CASTPRVTEAFF. The CDR3 nucleotides read TGTGCCAGCACCCCGCGGGTAACTGAAGCTTTCTTT.

This rearrangement joins TRBV2 to TRBJ2-2, with a possible D match to TRBD1 (6 bases). Trimming cost V 6 bases and J 0 bases, with 14 bases left between them. Looked up from germline, CDR1 is SNHLY and CDR2 is FYNNEI. This CDR3 region has 16 residues. The CDR3 DNA reads as TGTGCCAGCAGCGGAAACAGGGATCCGAACACCGGGGAGCTGTTTTTT. It codes for CASSGNRDPNTGELFF.

The count of this clone is one. V usage is TRBV9 and J usage is TRBJ2-2; D is unresolved. With 2 bases removed from V and 3 bases from J, the gap between germline ends came to 2 bases. CDR1 SGDLS and CDR2 YYNGEE come from the germline V gene. CDR3 length: 12 residues. CDR3 loop: CASSVYTGELFF. The CDR3 coding sequence is TGTGCCAGCAGCGTTTACACCGGGGAGCTGTTTTTT.

The chain couples TRBV5-6 to TRBJ2-7; D is unresolved. There are 14 residues in the CDR3. Germline V gives CDR1 SGHDT, CDR2 YYEEEE. Trimming stripped 7 bases from V and 6 bases from J, with 20 bases between. This CDR3 is CASRSLVGGIEQYF. The CDR3 DNA reads TGTGCCAGCCGCTCCCTGGTAGGCGGCATCGAGCAGTACTTC.

This sequence joins TRBV4-1 and TRBJ1-2; no reliable D call. This CDR3 has 12 residues. Germline-derived CDR1 and CDR2 are MGHRA and YSYEKL. Trimming removed 4 bases from V and 4 bases from J, with 7 bases in between. CDR3 sequence: CASSPGSYGYTF. The CDR3 nucleotides read TGCGCCAGCAGCCCCGGATCCTATGGCTACACCTTC.

V and J are TRBV4-2 and TRBJ2-6; a possible D gene is TRBD2 (5 bases). Germline CDR1 and CDR2: LGHNA and YNFKEQ. The CDR3 sequence is 24 residues long. Deletions cut 0 bases from V and 1 base from J, with 31 bases between. CDR3 in DNA: TGTGCCAGCAGCCAAGAAGCGGAAACAGTCGTTCGTGGTGGCCCGTTTTCTGGGGCCAACGTCCTGACTTTC. Protein: CASSQEAETVVRGGPFSGANVLTF.

This chain connects TRBV5-1 to TRBJ1-6; D is ambiguous. Germline loops: CDR1 SGHRS, CDR2 YFSETQ. Trimming took off 0 bases at V and 8 bases at J, with 6 bases between the two ends. This CDR3 has 13 amino acids. The CDR3 DNA is TGCGCCAGCAGCTTGGACAGTTATTCACCCCTCCACTTT. This translates into CASSLDSYSPLHF.